The clone carrying this TCR beta chain was detected ten times or more. Its antigen remains unknown. This sample stems from a study of blood T cells in healthy people across ages. Whole-study findings and limits: The lack of PBMC sorting stopped any conclusive naive versus antigen-experienced comparison.

A second roughly 7 to 11 cycle PCR used barcoded and J-beta primers. Every cDNA was tagged by a template-switch adaptor with 12 random nucleotides. TCRdb fed the 5' RACE reads into MiXCR, producing one record per CDR3 protein. Of hundreds of thousands of distinct CDR3 sequences detected, around 32% appear once; the ten largest clones hold less than 20%. CDR1 and CDR2 from the germline V gene are MNHEY and SVGEGT. This CDR3 has 15 residues. Between the trimmed V and J ends, which lost 2 bases and 1 base, there was a span of 9 bases. The donors, aged about 6 to 95, were healthy Caucasians from Russia. This TCR was recovered from a woman older than 75 in good health. Sequencing input: blood. J is TRBJ2-1 and V is TRBV6-2 or TRBV6-3; D not certain. The DNA for the CDR3 is TGTGCCAGCAGTTACGTAGGTTATTCCTACAATGAGCAGTTCTTC. It is translated as CASSYVGYSYNEQFF.